These T cell receptor beta chains were read from a single sample in a study of shared clonotypes between healthy human individuals. Profiled with immunoSEQ multiplex PCR; TCRdb holds only in-frame clones, not every one. This table has fewer than 3 million clones, 80% to 95% appearing once. Material for sequencing was naive CD4+ T cells from PBMCs. The origin of the receptors is a man aged 18-30 years in good health. Some clones in this sample may be carry-over from other donors' samples. The CDR3 runs from the conserved cysteine through the conserved F or W. The D gene is left open where the match is weak. Some rows have no size entry. The others give once, few or many, or a class for an expanded clone.

length	V	size	J	D	DNA	CDR3
15	TRBV28	.	TRBJ2-2	TRBD1	TGTGCCAGCAGACGACAGGGGGCGAACACCGGGGAGCTGTTTTTT	CASRRQGANTGELFF
14	TRBV9	.	TRBJ2-7	TRBD1	TGTGCCAGCAGCGAGGACAGGGGCTCCGACGAGCAGTACTTC	CASSEDRGSDEQYF
14	TRBV9	.	TRBJ1-1	.	TGTGCCAGCAGCGTAGATGTTCGGGGTACTGAAGCTTTCTTT	CASSVDVRGTEAFF
11	TRBV30	.	TRBJ2-7	.	TGTGCCTGGTCTCAGGGGGGGGACGAGTACTTC	CAWSQGGDEYF
15	TRBV7-3	.	TRBJ2-3	TRBD1	TGTGCCAGCAGCCCGGACAGGTCTAGCACAGATACGCAGTATTTT	CASSPDRSSTDTQYF
15	TRBV2	.	TRBJ1-4	.	TGTGCCAGCAGTGAAGCGTTGGGGAGGCGGGAAAAACTGTTTTTT	CASSEALGRREKLFF
14	TRBV5-1	.	TRBJ2-7	.	TGCGCCAGCAGCCCTGCCACTAGTCCCTACGAGCAGTACTTC	CASSPATSPYEQYF
16	TRBV6-6	.	TRBJ1-2	TRBD1	TGTGCCAGCAGTTACAGAGGACAGGGGTTTAACTATGGCTACACCTTC	CASSYRGQGFNYGYTF
13	TRBV28	.	TRBJ2-1	.	TGTGCCAGTTCCACACAGGAGTACAATGAGCAGTTCTTC	CASSTQEYNEQFF
15	TRBV7-8	.	TRBJ1-2	.	TGTGCCAGCAGCTTAGGGGCCAGGGGCAACTATGGCTACACCTTC	CASSLGARGNYGYTF
14	TRBV28	.	TRBJ1-2	.	TGTGCCAGCAGTTCCCTGGCCCTTGGCTATGGCTACACCTTC	CASSSLALGYGYTF
15	TRBV18	.	TRBJ1-1	TRBD1	TGTGCCAGCTCACCCGCGGACAGGGTGAACACTGAAGCTTTCTTT	CASSPADRVNTEAFF
15	TRBV28	.	TRBJ1-2	.	TGTGCCAGCAGTTTTCGGCAGGCTACTAACTATGGCTACACCTTC	CASSFRQATNYGYTF
15	TRBV15	.	TRBJ2-3	TRBD1	TGTGCCACCAGCGGATCGGGACAGGCACAAGATACGCAGTATTTT	CATSGSGQAQDTQYF
13	TRBV28	.	TRBJ2-5	TRBD2	TGTGCCAGCAGTACTAGCGGGAGGGGTACCCAGTACTTC	CASSTSGRGTQYF
14	TRBV10-2	.	TRBJ2-7	TRBD1	TGCGCCAGCTTACGAGGGACAGGGTCCTACGAGCAGTACTTC	CASLRGTGSYEQYF
14	TRBV7-6	.	TRBJ2-5	.	TGTGCCAGCAGCCAGGGGCAGTTAGGGGAGACCCAGTACTTC	CASSQGQLGETQYF
16	TRBV5-1	.	TRBJ2-3	TRBD2	TGCGCCAGCAGCCTATACTTAGCGGGAAGCACAGATACGCAGTATTTT	CASSLYLAGSTDTQYF
13	TRBV5-1	.	TRBJ1-1	.	TGCGCCAGCTTCTCACCGGGACTAGGGGAAGCTTTCTTT	CASFSPGLGEAFF
13	TRBV27	.	TRBJ2-3	.	TGTGCCAGCAGTGACCGGGCCGCAGATACGCAGTATTTT	CASSDRAADTQYF
14	TRBV7-6	.	TRBJ2-3	.	TGTGCCAGCAGCTCCCGTTCAGAGACAGATACGCAGTATTTT	CASSSRSETDTQYF
14	TRBV7-9	.	TRBJ2-5	TRBD1	TGTGCCAGCAGCCCGATGGGACAGGGGGAGACCCAGTACTTC	CASSPMGQGETQYF
11	TRBV5-1	.	TRBJ2-1	TRBD2	TGCGCCAGCAGCCCAGGGACTAGCGAGTTCTTC	CASSPGTSEFF
15	TRBV2	.	TRBJ2-7	.	TGTGCCAGCGGATCGGTGGGCGGCGGCTCCTACGAGCAGTACTTC	CASGSVGGGSYEQYF
15	TRBV4-1	.	TRBJ2-2	TRBD2	TGCGCCAGCAGCCACGGGACTAGCCCCACCGGGGAGCTGTTTTTT	CASSHGTSPTGELFF
15	TRBV28	.	TRBJ1-5	.	TGTGCCAGCAGTTCGGGCCGACTTCAAAGTCAGGCCCAGCATTTT	CASSSGRLQSQAQHF
14	TRBV10-3	.	TRBJ1-2	.	TGTGCCATCAGTGAAGGTGAAAGGACGGTAGGCTACACCTTC	CAISEGERTVGYTF
14	TRBV5-1	.	TRBJ2-2	TRBD1	TGCGCCAGCAGTGGGACAGTTAACACCGGGGAGCTGTTTTTT	CASSGTVNTGELFF
13	TRBV10-2	.	TRBJ1-2	.	TGCGCCAGCAGAGGACAGTCGATGGAGGGCTACACCTTC	CASRGQSMEGYTF
18	TRBV7-8	.	TRBJ2-6	.	TGTGCCAGCAGCTTAGTTCGGGGGGCGGCTACTGGGGCCAACGTCCTGACTTTC	CASSLVRGAATGANVLTF
16	TRBV5-1	.	TRBJ2-7	TRBD2	TGCGCCAGCAGCTCGGGGACTAGCGGGAGGACCTACGAGCAGTACTTC	CASSSGTSGRTYEQYF
19	TRBV4-1	.	TRBJ2-7	TRBD2	TGCGCCAGCAGCCAAGTCCATCGGGAGGGCCGGATGCTCAAGGACGAGCAGTACTTC	CASSQVHREGRMLKDEQYF
13	TRBV14	few	TRBJ1-1	.	TGTGCCAGCAGCAGACTGTTGAACACTGAAGCTTTCTTT	CASSRLLNTEAFF
15	TRBV11-2	.	TRBJ2-2	TRBD1	TGTGCCAGCAGCCCCCAGGGACAGGGTACCGGGGAGCTGTTTTTT	CASSPQGQGTGELFF
14	TRBV30	.	TRBJ1-5	.	TGTGCCTGGAGTGTAAGAGGGCGGAATCAGCCCCAGCATTTT	CAWSVRGRNQPQHF
15	TRBV5-8	.	TRBJ1-4	.	TGTGCCAGCAGCTTCGAGTTATCTTGGGGTGAAAAACTGTTTTTT	CASSFELSWGEKLFF
13	TRBV29-1	once	TRBJ2-3	.	TGCAGCGTTGCCGGCAGGGGAACAGATACGCAGTATTTT	CSVAGRGTDTQYF
15	TRBV7-9	.	TRBJ2-2	.	TGTGCCAGCAGCTTGTCAGGGTATCCCGGCGGGGAGCTGTTTTTT	CASSLSGYPGGELFF
15	TRBV25-1	.	TRBJ1-2	.	TGTGCCAGCAGTGAATCTCCCCTAGTAAACTATGGCTACACCTTC	CASSESPLVNYGYTF
15	TRBV27	.	TRBJ2-5	TRBD2	TGTGCCAGCAGTTTTTTGGGGAGGGTTGGGGAGACCCAGTACTTC	CASSFLGRVGETQYF
14	TRBV10-1	.	TRBJ2-2	.	TGCGCCAGCAGTGCACTCAGAGTCACCGGGGAGCTGTTTTTT	CASSALRVTGELFF
17	TRBV5-1	.	TRBJ2-2	TRBD1	TGCGCCAGCAGCGTCCTGACAGGGGGACCGGAGACCGGGGAGCTGTTTTTT	CASSVLTGGPETGELFF
15	TRBV29-1	.	TRBJ2-3	TRBD2	TGCAGCGTTGAAGACCCAGCGGGAGGCACAGATACGCAGTATTTT	CSVEDPAGGTDTQYF
13	TRBV29-1	.	TRBJ2-1	TRBD2	TGCAGCGTAGGACGGGGGAGGGCCTTTGAGCAGTTCTTC	CSVGRGRAFEQFF
16	TRBV9	.	TRBJ2-7	.	TGTGCCAGCAGCGTGGGGGTTCGGGGGAGTGACTACGAGCAGTACTTC	CASSVGVRGSDYEQYF
13	TRBV28	.	TRBJ1-1	.	TGTGCCAGCATTTCGGGTATGAACACTGAAGCTTTCTTT	CASISGMNTEAFF
13	TRBV7-3	.	TRBJ1-1	TRBD1	TGTGCCAGCAGCTCTCGACAGGGGGCGGGAGCTTTCTTT	CASSSRQGAGAFF
18	TRBV5-4	.	TRBJ2-1	TRBD2	TGTGCCAGCAGCTTGGCGGGGGGATCTAGCGGGACCTACAATGAGCAGTTCTTC	CASSLAGGSSGTYNEQFF
14	TRBV29-1	.	TRBJ1-4	.	TGCAGCGTTGAATTCGGCAGGGGCCGCGAAAAACTGTTTTTT	CSVEFGRGREKLFF
15	TRBV6-1	.	TRBJ2-7	.	TGTGCCAGCCGGATGGGACCGTACGGTTCCTACGAGCAGTACTTC	CASRMGPYGSYEQYF
17	TRBV18	.	TRBJ2-5	.	TGTGCCAGCTCACCACGCAAACCCTCAGCGGACGAAGAGACCCAGTACTTC	CASSPRKPSADEETQYF
13	TRBV29-1	.	TRBJ2-1	.	TGCAGCGTTGAAGATCGTGGTGATTTTGAGCAGTTCTTC	CSVEDRGDFEQFF
15	TRBV7-9	.	TRBJ1-1	.	TGTGCCAGCAGCTTACAGAATTCGGACGGTGCTGAAGCTTTCTTT	CASSLQNSDGAEAFF